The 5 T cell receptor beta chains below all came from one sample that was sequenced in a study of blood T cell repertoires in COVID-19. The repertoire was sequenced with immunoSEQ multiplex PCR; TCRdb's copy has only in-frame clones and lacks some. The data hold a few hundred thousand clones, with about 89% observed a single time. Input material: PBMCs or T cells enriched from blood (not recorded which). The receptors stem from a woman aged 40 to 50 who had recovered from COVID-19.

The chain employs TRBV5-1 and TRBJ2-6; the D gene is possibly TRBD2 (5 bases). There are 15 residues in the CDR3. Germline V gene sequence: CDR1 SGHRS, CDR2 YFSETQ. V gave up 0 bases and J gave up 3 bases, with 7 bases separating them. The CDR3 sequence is CASSLGGNGANVLTF. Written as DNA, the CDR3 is TGCGCCAGCAGCTTGGGAGGGAATGGGGCCAACGTCCTGACTTTC.

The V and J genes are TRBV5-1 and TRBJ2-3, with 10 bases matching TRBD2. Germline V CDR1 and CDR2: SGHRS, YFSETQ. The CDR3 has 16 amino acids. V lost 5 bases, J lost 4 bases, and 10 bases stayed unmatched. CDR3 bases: TGCGCCAGCAGGCAAGCGGGAGGGGGTGTTTCAGATACGCAGTATTTT. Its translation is CASRQAGGGVSDTQYF. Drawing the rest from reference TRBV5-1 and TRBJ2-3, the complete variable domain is KAGVTQTPRYLIKTRGQQVTLSCSPISGHRSVSWYQQTPGQGLQFLFEYFSETQRNKGNFPGRFSGRQFSNSRSEMNVSTLELGDSALYLCASRQAGGGVSDTQYFGPGTRLTVL.

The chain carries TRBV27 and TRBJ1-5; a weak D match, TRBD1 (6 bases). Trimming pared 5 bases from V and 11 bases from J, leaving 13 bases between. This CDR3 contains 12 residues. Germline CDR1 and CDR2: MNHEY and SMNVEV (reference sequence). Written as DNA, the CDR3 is TGTGCCAGCAGTCTACAGGGTGGTACCCAGCATTTT. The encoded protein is CASSLQGGTQHF.

The CDR3 sequence is CASSVDPGVNPYEQYF. The CDR3 DNA is TGTGCCAGCAGCGTAGATCCGGGAGTAAACCCCTACGAGCAGTACTTC. This chain connects TRBV9 to TRBJ2-7; D is possibly TRBD2 (6 bases). The V and J ends lost 0 bases and 2 bases respectively, with 15 bases between them. CDR1 is SGDLS and CDR2 is YYNGEE in the germline V gene. This CDR3 has 16 amino acids. Based on the CDR3 plus reference TRBV9 and TRBJ2-7, the full variable domain is DSGVTQTPKHLITATGQRVTLRCSPRSGDLSVYWYQQSLDQGLQFLIQYYNGEERAKGNILERFSAQQFPDLHSELNLSSLELGDSALYFCASSVDPGVNPYEQYFGPGTRLTVT.

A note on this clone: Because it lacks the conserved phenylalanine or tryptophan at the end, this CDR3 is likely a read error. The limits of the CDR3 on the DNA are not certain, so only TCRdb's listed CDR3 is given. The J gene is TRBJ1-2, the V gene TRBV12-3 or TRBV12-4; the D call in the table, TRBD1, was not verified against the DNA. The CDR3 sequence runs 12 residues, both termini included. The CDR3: CASSFRDRPLLL.